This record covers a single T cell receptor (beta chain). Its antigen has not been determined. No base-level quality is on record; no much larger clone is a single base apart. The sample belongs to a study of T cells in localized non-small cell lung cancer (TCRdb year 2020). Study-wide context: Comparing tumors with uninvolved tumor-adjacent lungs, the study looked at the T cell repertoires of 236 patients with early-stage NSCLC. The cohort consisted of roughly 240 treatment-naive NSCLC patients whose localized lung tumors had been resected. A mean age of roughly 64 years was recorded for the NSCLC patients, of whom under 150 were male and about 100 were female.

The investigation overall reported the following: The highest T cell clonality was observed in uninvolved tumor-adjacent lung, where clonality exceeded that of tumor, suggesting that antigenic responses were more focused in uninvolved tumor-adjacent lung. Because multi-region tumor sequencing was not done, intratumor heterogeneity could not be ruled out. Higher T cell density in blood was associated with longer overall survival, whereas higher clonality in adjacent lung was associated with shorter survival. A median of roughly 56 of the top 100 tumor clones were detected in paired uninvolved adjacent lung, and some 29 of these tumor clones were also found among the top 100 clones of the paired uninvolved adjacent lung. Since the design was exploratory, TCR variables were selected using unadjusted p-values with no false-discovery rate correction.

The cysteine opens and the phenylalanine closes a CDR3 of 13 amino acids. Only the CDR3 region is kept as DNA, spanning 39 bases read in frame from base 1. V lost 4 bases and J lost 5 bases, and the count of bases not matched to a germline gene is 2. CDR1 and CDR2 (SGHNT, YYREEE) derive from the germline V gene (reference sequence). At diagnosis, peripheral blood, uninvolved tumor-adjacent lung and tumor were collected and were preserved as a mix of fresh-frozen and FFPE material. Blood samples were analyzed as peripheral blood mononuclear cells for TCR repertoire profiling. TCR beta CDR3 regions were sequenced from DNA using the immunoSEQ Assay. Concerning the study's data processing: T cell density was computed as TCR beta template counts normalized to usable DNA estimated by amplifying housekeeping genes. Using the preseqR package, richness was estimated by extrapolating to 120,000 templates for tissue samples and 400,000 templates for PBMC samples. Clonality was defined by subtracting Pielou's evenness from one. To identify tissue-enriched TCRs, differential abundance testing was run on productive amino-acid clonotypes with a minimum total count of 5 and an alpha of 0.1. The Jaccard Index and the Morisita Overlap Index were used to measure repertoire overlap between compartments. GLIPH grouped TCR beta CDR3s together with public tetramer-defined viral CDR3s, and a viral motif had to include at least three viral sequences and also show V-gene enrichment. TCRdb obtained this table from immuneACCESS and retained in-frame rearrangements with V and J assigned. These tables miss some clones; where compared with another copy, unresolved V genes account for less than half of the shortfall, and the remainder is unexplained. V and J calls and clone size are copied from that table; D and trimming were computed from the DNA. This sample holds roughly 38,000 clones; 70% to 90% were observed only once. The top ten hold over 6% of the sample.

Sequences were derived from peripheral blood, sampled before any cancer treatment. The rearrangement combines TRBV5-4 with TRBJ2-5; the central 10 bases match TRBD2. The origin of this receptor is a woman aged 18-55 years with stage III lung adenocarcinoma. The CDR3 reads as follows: CASSSGGDETQYF. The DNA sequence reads TGTGCCAGCAGCAGCGGGGGGGATGAGACCCAGTACTTC.